These 26 T cell receptor beta chains came from one sample sequenced in a study of T cell responses to AZD1222 COVID-19 vaccine. TCRdb's table, derived via immunoSEQ multiplex PCR, lists solely in-frame clones and lacks some. The sample yields fewer than 200,000 clones, 75% to 90% seen once. The sequenced sample was peripheral blood, obtained 28 days after the second dose of the MenACWY control vaccine. These receptors all come from an adult who received the MenACWY meningococcal vaccine as a control.

This clone was seen only a few times. The chain employs TRBV18 and TRBJ1-1; D is unclear. V was pared by 3 bases and J by 1 base, with 12 bases between. Germline V gene lookup returns CDR1 KGHSH and CDR2 LQKENI. This CDR3 has 15 amino acids. DNA for the CDR3: TGTGCCAGCTCACCTCCGCCCGATCAGAACACTGAAGCTTTCTTT. Its translation: CASSPPPDQNTEAFF.

The chain joins TRBV5-1 to TRBJ2-3; unclear D gene. The V gene lost 2 bases and the J gene lost 6 bases, with 10 bases spanning the gap. The CDR3 is made up of 13 amino acids. Per germline, CDR1 SGHRS and CDR2 YFSETQ. The CDR3 region is CASSFGGLDTQYF. The CDR3 bases are TGCGCCAGCAGCTTCGGCGGCCTGGATACGCAGTATTTT. The full variable domain, completed using reference TRBV5-1 and TRBJ2-3, is KAGVTQTPRYLIKTRGQQVTLSCSPISGHRSVSWYQQTPGQGLQFLFEYFSETQRNKGNFPGRFSGRQFSNSRSEMNVSTLELGDSALYLCASSFGGLDTQYFGPGTRLTVL.

For the CDR3, the DNA is TGTGCCAGCAGCTTAGGGAGGGGACAGGGAGGCAATCAGCCCCAGCATTTT. It is translated as CASSLGRGQGGNQPQHF. The chain carries TRBV7-9 and TRBJ1-5; 9 positions agree with TRBD1. V lost 1 base, J lost 2 bases, and 6 bases stayed unmatched. Germline CDR1 reads SEHNR; CDR2 reads FQNEAQ (reference sequence). The CDR3 runs 17 residues.

The rearrangement uses TRBV28 and TRBJ1-4, with unresolved D. This CDR3 contains 13 residues. V lost 11 bases and J lost 3, with 13 bases in between. Per the germline V gene, CDR1 is MDHEN and CDR2 is SYDVKM. CDR3 coding DNA: TGTGCCGCGAACGTACAGCCTAATGAAAAACTGTTTTTT. Translation: CAANVQPNEKLFF.

In this sample, this clone turned up once. The rearrangement uses TRBV7-3 and TRBJ2-1; D might be TRBD2 (7 bases). The germline V gene encodes CDR1 SGHTA and CDR2 FQGTGA. The CDR3 consists of 16 residues. The V end lost 5 bases, the J end lost 6 bases, and 20 bases lay between the germline ends. The CDR3 loop reads CASSPNPAGAPNEQFF. In DNA, the CDR3 is TGTGCCAGCAGCCCCAACCCCGCGGGGGCGCCCAATGAGCAGTTCTTC. Full variable domain (missing parts from reference TRBV7-3 and TRBJ2-1): GAGVSQTPSNKVTEKGKYVELRCDPISGHTALYWYRQSLGQGPEFLIYFQGTGAADDSGLPNDRFFAVRPEGSVSTLKIQRTERGDSAVYLCASSPNPAGAPNEQFFGPGTRLTVL.

The genes are TRBV5-4 and TRBJ2-7; no reliable D call. The germline V and J ends were trimmed by 1 base and 4 bases, with 6 bases remaining between them. Germline CDR1 is SGHNT and CDR2 is YYREEE (reference sequence). The CDR3 has 12 amino acids. The CDR3 sequence is CASSLNQYEQYF. CDR3 sequence (DNA): TGTGCCAGCAGCTTGAACCAATACGAGCAGTACTTC.

The chain uses TRBV28 and TRBJ1-5; perhaps TRBD1 as D (5 bases). Deletions cut 10 bases from V and 5 bases from J, with 18 bases between. CDR1 MDHEN and CDR2 SYDVKM come from the germline V gene. The CDR3 loop spans 14 amino acids. The CDR3 nucleotides are TGTGCCACAGGCCCCGTGGTAGGGGATCAGCCCCAGCATTTT. It codes for CATGPVVGDQPQHF.

V is TRBV5-1 and J is TRBJ1-5; D ambiguous. Germline CDR1 reads SGHRS; CDR2 reads YFSETQ. The V gene lost 0 bases and the J gene lost 7 bases, with 11 bases spanning the gap. This CDR3 region has 14 residues. The CDR3 loop reads CASSLGDSGQPQHF. As DNA, the CDR3 is TGCGCCAGCAGCTTGGGAGATTCGGGGCAGCCCCAGCATTTT.

The V and J genes are TRBV6-2 or TRBV6-3 and TRBJ1-1; maybe TRBD1 (5 bases). This CDR3 is built from 12 residues. CDR1 and CDR2 (germline): MNHEY, SVGEGT. The V end lost 2 bases, the J end lost 6 bases, and 7 bases lay between the germline ends. The CDR3 region has the DNA TGTGCCAGCAGTTACCCAGGGTCTGAAGCTTTCTTT. As protein: CASSYPGSEAFF.

This clone was seen only a few times. The chain joins TRBV5-1 to TRBJ1-5; 8 nucleotides align to TRBD1. Germline CDR1 is SGHRS and CDR2 is YFSETQ. CDR3 length equals 14 residues. The ends lost 2 bases at V and 7 bases at J; junction bases unmatched: 5. The CDR3 is CASSFGQGGQPQHF. The CDR3 nucleotides are TGCGCCAGCAGCTTTGGACAGGGTGGGCAGCCCCAGCATTTT.

The CDR3 region has the DNA TGTGCCAGCAGCTTTGGGACAGGGGGCAACTCCTACGAGCAGTACTTC. Protein: CASSFGTGGNSYEQYF. This chain links TRBV7-9 with TRBJ2-7, with 12 bases aligning to TRBD1. This CDR3 is 16 amino acids long. CDR1 is SEHNR and CDR2 is FQNEAQ in the germline V gene (reference sequence). Trimming cost V 3 bases and J 0 bases; bases outside gene matches: 3.

The J gene is TRBJ1-5, the V gene TRBV18; 8 bases are a match to TRBD1. The CDR3 length is 15 residues. Germline CDR1 and CDR2: KGHSH and LQKENI. V lost 1 base, J lost 5 bases, and 4 bases stayed unmatched. The CDR3 protein is CASSPQAGGDQPQHF. CDR3 nucleotides: TGTGCCAGCTCACCACAGGCAGGGGGCGATCAGCCCCAGCATTTT.

This chain links TRBV11-2 with TRBJ2-3, with a weak D call TRBD2 (5 bases). Per germline, CDR1 SGHAT and CDR2 FQNNGV. V lost 5 bases to trimming and J lost 4 bases, with 16 bases between them. The CDR3 covers 15 residues. CDR3 nucleotides: TGTGCCAGCAGCCCGACTATTTTCCCCGCAGATACGCAGTATTTT. Translating it yields CASSPTIFPADTQYF.

The CDR3: CASSRGRGWIGEQYF. DNA of the CDR3: TGTGCCAGCAGCCGGGGCCGCGGTTGGATCGGCGAGCAGTACTTC. The chain is built from TRBV28 and TRBJ2-7; possibly TRBD1 or TRBD2 for D (5 bases each). Per germline, CDR1 MDHEN and CDR2 SYDVKM. The length of the CDR3 is 15 residues. V was clipped by 6 bases and J by 6 bases, with 21 bases between them.

J is TRBJ2-1 and V is TRBV19, with TRBD2 matching over 7 bases. J was trimmed by 7 bases and V by 3 bases; bases with no gene match: 9. This CDR3 comprises 15 residues. CDR1 is LNHDA, CDR2 SQIVND, per germline (reference sequence). In nucleotides, the CDR3 is TGTGCCAGTAGTATGACTAGCAGCCAAAGGAATGAGCAGTTCTTC. It specifies CASSMTSSQRNEQFF. Filled out from reference TRBV19 and TRBJ2-1, the complete variable domain reads DGGITQSPKYLFRKEGQNVTLSCEQNLNHDAMYWYRQDPGQGLRLIYYSQIVNDFQKGDIAEGYSVSREKKESFPLTVTSAQKNPTAFYLCASSMTSSQRNEQFFGPGTRLTVL.

This clone was observed a single time. The V call is TRBV5-4, the J call TRBJ1-2; D gene ambiguous. The CDR3 contains 14 residues. The germline V and J ends were trimmed by 0 bases and 8 bases, with 14 bases remaining between them. Germline CDR1 SGHNT, CDR2 YYREEE (reference sequence). The DNA of the CDR3 is TGTGCCAGCAGCTTGGCCAGGTCAGCGGGCGGCTACACCTTC. Protein product: CASSLARSAGGYTF.

The CDR3 spells CASSSGTGYTGELFF. As DNA, the CDR3 is TGTGCCAGCAGCTCCGGGACCGGGTACACCGGGGAGCTGTTTTTT. J is TRBJ2-2 and V is TRBV6-5; perhaps D is TRBD1 or TRBD2 (5 bases each). V gave up 6 bases and J gave up 3 bases, with 14 bases separating them. The CDR3 covers 15 residues. Germline CDR1 and CDR2: MNHEY and SVGAGI.

J is TRBJ1-2 and V is TRBV12-3 or TRBV12-4, with D uncertain. This CDR3 spans 12 amino acids. The V and J ends lost 3 bases and 10 bases respectively, with 12 bases between them. The CDR3 loop reads CASSFENLVYTF. The CDR3 DNA sequence: TGTGCCAGCAGTTTCGAGAACTTGGTCTACACCTTC.

The chain has TRBV6-5 and TRBJ2-1, with D unresolved. Trimming shortened V by 8 bases and J by 4 bases, and 12 bases separated the two germline ends. Germline loops: CDR1 MNHEY, CDR2 SVGAGI. CDR3 length equals 13 residues. The CDR3 nucleotides read TGTGCCAGCGGGTCTAGTCCTTACAATGAGCAGTTCTTC. Translated: CASGSSPYNEQFF.

Note on this clone: The CDR3 does not close with the conserved phenylalanine or tryptophan, likely indicating a read error. Because the CDR3's place on the DNA is in doubt, the DNA is left out and the CDR3 is given as listed by TCRdb. This chain connects TRBV15 to TRBJ2-2. The CDR3 is 14 residues long, counting both termini. Germline lookup yields CDR1 LNHNV and CDR2 YYDKDF (reference sequence). The chain's CDR3 is CATSRDQRTASFEA.

This clone was seen just once. V and J are TRBV28 and TRBJ2-4; maybe TRBD2 (6 bases). The CDR3 has 16 amino acids. CDR1 and CDR2 (germline): MDHEN, SYDVKM. The V end was cut by 4 bases, the J end by 0 bases, with 13 bases between. CDR3 nucleotides: TGTGCCAGCAGTTCGGCGGGACCTATAGCCAAAAACATTCAGTACTTC. This gives the protein CASSSAGPIAKNIQYF.

The V call is TRBV29-1, the J call TRBJ2-5; D possibly corresponds to TRBD2 (5 bases). Trimming took 7 bases from V and 7 from J, leaving 13 bases between them. The CDR3 length is 11 residues. Germline V CDR1 and CDR2: SQVTM, ANQGSEA. The DNA of the CDR3 is TGCAGCGGGCGGGTTGAGGGGACCCAGTACTTC. Its translation: CSGRVEGTQYF.

V usage is TRBV19 and J usage is TRBJ1-5, with D uncertain. The CDR3 consists of 15 residues. Trimming took off 6 bases at V and 1 base at J, with 13 bases between the two ends. The germline V gene has CDR1 LNHDA and CDR2 SQIVND (reference sequence). The CDR3 region is CASRPVAGSNQPQHF. CDR3 DNA: TGTGCCAGTAGACCCGTTGCTGGGAGCAATCAGCCCCAGCATTTT.

The chain employs TRBV24-1 and TRBJ2-1, with D hard to call. With 9 bases removed from V and 0 bases from J, the gap between germline ends came to 11 bases. This CDR3 comprises 14 residues. Germline V gene data show CDR1 as KGHDR and CDR2 as SFDVKD. For the CDR3, the DNA is TGTGCCACCTCCATAGCCGGCTCCTACAATGAGCAGTTCTTC. Its translation is CATSIAGSYNEQFF.

CDR3 residues: CASSQSRAHEQYF. CDR3 DNA sequence: TGCGCCAGCAGCCAGAGCAGGGCCCACGAGCAGTACTTC. The V and J genes are TRBV4-3 and TRBJ2-7; D is possibly TRBD1 (5 bases). Trimming left V 3 bases short and J 5 bases short, with 11 bases between. From germline, CDR1 is LGHNA and CDR2 YSLEER. The CDR3 extends over 13 amino acids.

The rearrangement joins TRBV27 to TRBJ1-1; D gene unclear. Trimming removed 3 bases at V and 2 bases at J, with 7 bases between. The germline CDR1 and CDR2 sequences are MNHEY and SMNVEV (reference sequence). The CDR3 has 13 amino acids. In nucleotides, the CDR3 is TGTGCCAGCAGTTTGGGCCCTAACACTGAAGCTTTCTTT. Translating it yields CASSLGPNTEAFF.